Here is one TCR beta chain with its context. Its antigen is undetermined. TCRdb's table, derived via immunoSEQ multiplex PCR, lists solely in-frame clones and lacks some. The sample lists 100,000 to 150,000 clones, roughly 82% occurring once. Trimming took 5 bases from V and 1 from J; bases not matched to a gene: 9. The CDR3 extends over 16 amino acids. Germline V gene lookup returns CDR1 MNHEY and CDR2 SVGEGT. The source of the sample is a study of T cell responses to AZD1222 COVID-19 vaccine. Notes on the study in general: Donors in the cohort were predominantly white British and more often female, and clonal diversity was possibly underestimated. Elevations in Spike-specific TCR breadth and depth followed administration of two AZD1222 doses.

This specimen was peripheral blood, taken 28 days after the second AZD1222 dose. This receptor was taken from an adult who received the AZD1222 COVID-19 vaccine. V and J are TRBV6-2 or TRBV6-3 and TRBJ1-1, with 8 bases lining up with TRBD1. CDR3 DNA sequence: TGTGCCAGCAGTCCATGGACAGGGCGTGGGAACACTGAAGCTTTCTTT. It yields the protein CASSPWTGRGNTEAFF.